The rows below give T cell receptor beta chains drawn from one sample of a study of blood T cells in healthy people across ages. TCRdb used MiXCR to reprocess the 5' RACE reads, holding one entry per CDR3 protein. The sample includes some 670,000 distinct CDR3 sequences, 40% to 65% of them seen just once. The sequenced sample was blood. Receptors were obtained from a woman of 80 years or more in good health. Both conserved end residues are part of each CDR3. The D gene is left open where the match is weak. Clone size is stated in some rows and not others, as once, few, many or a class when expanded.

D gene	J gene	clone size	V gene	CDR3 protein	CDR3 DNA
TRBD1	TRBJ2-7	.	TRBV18	CASSPGDRVNEQYF	TGTGCCAGCTCACCCGGGGACAGGGTTAACGAGCAGTACTTC
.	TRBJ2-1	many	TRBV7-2	CASSLAVGGIYNEQFF	TGTGCCAGCAGCTTAGCGGTAGGAGGGATATACAATGAGCAGTTCTTC
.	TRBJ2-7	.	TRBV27	CASKTASSYEQYF	TGTGCCAGCAAGACAGCGAGCTCCTACGAGCAGTACTTC
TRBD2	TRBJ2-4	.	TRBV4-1	CASSQDTGGGFKNIQYF	TGCGCCAGCAGCCAAGATACTGGCGGGGGTTTCAAAAACATTCAGTACTTC
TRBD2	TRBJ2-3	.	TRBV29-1	CSAEILLRGGRYTQYF	TGCAGCGCTGAAATTCTATTGCGGGGGGGCCGATATACGCAGTATTTT
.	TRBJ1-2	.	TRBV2	CASSRKGYDGYTF	TGTGCCAGCAGTCGCAAGGGGTATGACGGCTACACCTTC
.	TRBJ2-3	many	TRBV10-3	CAIREGNTQYF	TGTGCCATCCGCGAGGGGAATACGCAGTATTTT
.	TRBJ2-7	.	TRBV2	CASSERGMGSYEQYF	TGTGCCAGCAGTGAGAGGGGCATGGGTTCCTACGAGCAGTACTTC
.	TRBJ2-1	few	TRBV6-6	CASNGRNEQFF	TGTGCCAGCAATGGGCGCAATGAGCAGTTCTTC
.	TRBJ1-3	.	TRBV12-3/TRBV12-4	CASRPDSPGNTIYF	TGTGCCAGCAGGCCGGACAGCCCTGGAAACACCATATATTTT
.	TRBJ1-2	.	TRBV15	CATSVQSNYGYTF	TGTGCCACCAGTGTCCAGAGTAACTATGGCTACACCTTC
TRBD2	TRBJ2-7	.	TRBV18	CASSRGTSGRSYEQYF	TGTGCCAGCTCACGGGGGACTAGCGGGAGATCCTACGAGCAGTACTTC
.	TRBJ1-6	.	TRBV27	CASSPLGGNSPLHF	TGTGCCAGCAGTCCTCTCGGCGGCAATTCACCCCTCCACTTT
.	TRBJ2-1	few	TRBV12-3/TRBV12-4	CASSSRVAHEQFF	TGTGCCAGCAGTTCCCGGGTAGCCCATGAGCAGTTCTTC
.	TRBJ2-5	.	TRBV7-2	CASSLVPSPTRETQYF	TGTGCCAGCAGCTTAGTTCCTAGCCCTACGAGGGAGACCCAGTACTTC
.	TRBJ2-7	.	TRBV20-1	CSARGRRKGAYNEQYF	TGCAGTGCTAGAGGGAGGAGGAAGGGCGCCTACAATGAGCAGTACTTC
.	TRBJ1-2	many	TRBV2	CASSEASFNYGYTF	TGTGCCAGCAGTGAGGCGTCTTTTAACTATGGCTACACCTTC